This T cell receptor beta chain stems from a study of CD4 T cells in relation to SARS-CoV-2 and coronaviruses. Study-wide background: TCR beta CDR3s were sequenced after 10-day antigen culture of PBMCs. Notes on the study in general: The cross-reactivity analysis covered only spike protein, not other viral proteins.

Unexposed donor CD4+ T cells date from about 2011-2018, before the COVID-19 pandemic. CD4+ T cells were isolated from the cells after more than nine days of culture. Cells permitting, SARS-CoV-2 S/N and four cold-coronavirus spikes were tested on unexposed-donor CD4+ T cells. The CDR3 consists of 23 residues. Germline CDR1 and CDR2: SGDLS and YYNGEE. V trimming: 4 bases; J trimming: 2 bases; junction bases outside the gene matches: 26. A note on this clone: No antigen is known for it.

TCRdb's copy holds only in-frame clones and misses some; the assay was immunoSEQ multiplex PCR. The sample lists more than 20,000 clones; roughly four fifths were seen once. The chain uses TRBV9 and TRBJ2-3; 12 bases map to TRBD2. The sequence was obtained from a human donor in good health. The material sequenced was CD4+ T cells from PBMCs, cultured in vitro. CDR3: CASSPRGGMMTSGGFRLTDTQYF. CDR3 DNA: TGTGCCAGCAGCCCCCGGGGAGGGATGATGACTAGCGGGGGATTTAGACTCACAGATACGCAGTATTTT.